This record concerns one TCR beta chain sequence. What it binds is not known. This record belongs to a study of shared clonotypes between healthy human individuals. Study conclusions and caveats: Memory subsets generally showed smaller estimated richness than naive subsets did. Four donors had roughly 5% of their naive CD4 clonotypes in common. With few donors, the genetic and exposure-history diversity represented was limited.

Repertoires were generated with immunoSEQ multiplex PCR, while TCRdb's copy carries only in-frame clones and drops some. Of some 1.5 million clones listed, around 95% were seen once; the top ten hold approximately 1.1%. The TCR was taken from a man aged 25 to 40 in good health. Sequencing was carried out using naive CD4+ T cells sorted from blood. Subset given: CD45RA+ positively selected.

The CDR3 DNA reads as TGCGCCAGCAGCCAAGATCATGTCGGCGGGAGGAACACCGGGGAGCTGTTTTTT. This codes for CASSQDHVGGRNTGELFF. The V gene is TRBV4-1, the J gene TRBJ2-2; TRBD2 aligns across 7 bases. V trimming: 0 bases; J trimming: 1 base; junction bases outside the gene matches: 8. CDR1 is MGHRA, CDR2 YSYEKL, per germline. This CDR3 is built from 18 residues.